These 5 T cell receptor beta chains were all obtained from the same sample, sequenced in a study of cytomegalovirus exposure and HLA in healthy donors (dated by TCRdb to 2017 to 2019). Receptor amplification or capture employed the immunoSEQ multiplex PCR assay. For the multiplex PCR, a mixture combining 60 forward primers for TCR Vbeta segments and 13 reverse primers for TCR Jbeta segments was used. Imported from immuneACCESS, the table was reduced by TCRdb to in-frame sequences with V and J called. These copies leave out some clones; in studies compared against another copy, an unresolved V gene accounts for under half, and the cause of the remainder is not known. The sample table shows approximately 170,000 clones, and approximately 80% are seen once. About 1.2% of the sample goes to the ten largest clones. The specimen sequenced was PBMCs. The receptors stem from a boy aged 2 to 10 in good health and CMV-seronegative.

The gene calls are TRBV9 and TRBJ2-5; 7 bases line up with TRBD2. The CDR3 sequence is 14 residues long. Germline V gene lookup returns CDR1 SGDLS and CDR2 YYNGEE. Germline trimming cut 0 bases from V and 5 bases from J; bases unmatched to any gene: 4. CDR3 DNA: TGTGCCAGCAGCGTAGCTAGCGGATCGGAGACCCAGTACTTC. It yields the protein CASSVASGSETQYF.

A single count supports this clone. The V call is TRBV30, the J call TRBJ2-5; D is unclear. The CDR3 extends over 15 amino acids. Germline V CDR1 and CDR2: GTSNPN, SVGIG (reference sequence). Trimming took 0 bases from V and 3 from J, leaving 14 bases between them. The DNA for the CDR3 is TGTGCCTGGAGTGTGCAGGATACATTCAAAGAGACCCAGTACTTC. Protein sequence: CAWSVQDTFKETQYF.

This clone was counted only a few times. This chain uses TRBV19 with TRBJ1-1, with 8 bases that match TRBD1. Trimming at V came to 5 bases and at J to 5 bases, leaving 7 bases not matched to a gene. This CDR3 is built from 14 residues. Germline values: CDR1 LNHDA, CDR2 SQIVND (reference sequence). DNA of the CDR3: TGTGCCAGTAGTCTGGACAGGGTAGAAACTGAAGCTTTCTTT. The encoded protein is CASSLDRVETEAFF.

V gene TRBV7-8 combines with J gene TRBJ2-5, with D possibly TRBD2 on 6 matching bases. The CDR3 has 16 residues. Trimming cost V 0 bases and J 9 bases, with 20 bases left between them. CDR1 and CDR2 from the germline V gene are SGHVS and FQNEAQ. CDR3 in DNA: TGTGCCAGCAGCTTAGCCCCCGGGTCCATCAGGAGGGCCCAGTACTTC. Translated: CASSLAPGSIRRAQYF.

This sequence joins TRBV10-3 and TRBJ1-5, with D tentatively TRBD1 (5 bases). The germline gives CDR1 ENHRY, CDR2 SYGVKD. Trimming took off 0 bases at V and 5 bases at J, with 5 bases between the two ends. The CDR3 has 13 residues. The CDR3 DNA reads TGTGCCATCAGTGAGTCAGGGGATCAGCCCCAGCATTTT. Its translation: CAISESGDQPQHF.